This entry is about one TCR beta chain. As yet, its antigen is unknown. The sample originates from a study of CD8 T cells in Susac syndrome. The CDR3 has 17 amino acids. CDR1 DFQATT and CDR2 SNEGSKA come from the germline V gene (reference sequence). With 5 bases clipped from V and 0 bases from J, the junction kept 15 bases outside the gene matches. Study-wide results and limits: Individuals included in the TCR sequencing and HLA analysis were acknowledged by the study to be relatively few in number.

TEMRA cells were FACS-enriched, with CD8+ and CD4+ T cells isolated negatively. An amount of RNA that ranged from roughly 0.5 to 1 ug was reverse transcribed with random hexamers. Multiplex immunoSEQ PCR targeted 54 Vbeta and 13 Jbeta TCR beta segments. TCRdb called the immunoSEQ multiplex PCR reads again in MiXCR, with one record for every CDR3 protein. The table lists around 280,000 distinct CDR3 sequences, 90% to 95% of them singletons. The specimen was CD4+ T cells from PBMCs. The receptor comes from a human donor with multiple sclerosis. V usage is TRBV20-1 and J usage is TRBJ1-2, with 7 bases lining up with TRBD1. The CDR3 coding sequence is TGCAGTGCTCCCACCGACCCACGACAGGGACCTAACTATGGCTACACCTTC. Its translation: CSAPTDPRQGPNYGYTF.